These 20 T cell receptor beta chains share one sample of origin, sequenced in a study of early stage breast cancer tumors (dated by TCRdb to 2017 to 2019). Receptors were amplified or captured by the immunoSEQ multiplex PCR assay. TCRdb limited this immuneACCESS table to in-frame rearrangements with V and J called. A share of clones is missing; checked studies link under half to unresolved V genes, and the rest is unexplained. This sample is represented by 45,000 to 60,000 clones; about 90% of them were singletons. Jointly, the top ten make up around 5% of the sample. The sequencing sample was made of blood. The receptors originated from a person between 65 and 79 years old with breast cancer.

The CDR3 region has the DNA TGCGCCAGCAGCTTGGGCAGGGGTAATGAAAAACTGTTTTTT. Its protein is CASSLGRGNEKLFF. The rearrangement uses TRBV5-1 and TRBJ1-4; tentative D call: TRBD1 (6 bases). Germline V CDR1 and CDR2: SGHRS, YFSETQ. The CDR3 extends over 14 amino acids. Trimming removed 0 bases at V and 4 bases at J, with 7 bases between.

This clone came up once. J is TRBJ1-1 and V is TRBV19, with D uncertain. This CDR3 has 15 residues. Trimming took off 3 bases at V and 4 bases at J, with 15 bases between the two ends. Per the germline V gene, CDR1 is LNHDA and CDR2 is SQIVND (reference sequence). The CDR3 DNA reads TGTGCCAGTAGTATCCGGGTACAAATGGGCACTGAAGCTTTCTTT. This gives the protein CASSIRVQMGTEAFF.

The rearrangement joins TRBV6-5 to TRBJ1-4; 7 bases map to TRBD1. Trimming cost V 6 bases and J 8 bases; bases outside gene matches: 9. The CDR3 spans 14 residues. Germline CDR1 MNHEY, CDR2 SVGAGI. CDR3 protein: CASSYRGGQEKLFF. CDR3 bases: TGTGCCAGCAGCTACCGGGGGGGACAGGAAAAACTGTTTTTT.

The chain has TRBV7-6 and TRBJ2-7, with a weak D call TRBD1 (5 bases). CDR1 and CDR2 (germline): SGHVS, FNYEAQ. This CDR3 has 15 amino acids. The V gene lost 2 bases and the J gene lost 0 bases, with 11 bases spanning the gap. The CDR3 bases are TGTGCCAGCAGCTTAAATCCAGGGTCCTCCTACGAGCAGTACTTC. Translated, it gives CASSLNPGSSYEQYF.

The CDR3 region is CASRAGGTTEAFF. As DNA, the CDR3 is TGTGCCAGCAGAGCAGGGGGGACCACTGAAGCTTTCTTT. This chain connects TRBV28 to TRBJ1-1, with TRBD1 identical over 7 bases. V lost 6 bases to trimming and J lost 4 bases; unmatched junction nucleotides: 5. The CDR3 covers 13 residues. Germline CDR1 reads MDHEN; CDR2 reads SYDVKM.

The chain has TRBV9 and TRBJ2-1, with 11 bases lining up with TRBD2. Losses at the gene ends were 0 bases for V and 5 bases for J; bases not matched to a gene: 7. CDR1 SGDLS and CDR2 YYNGEE come from the germline V gene. This CDR3 is built from 17 residues. The CDR3 sequence: CASSVATGGLADNEQFF. The DNA for the CDR3 is TGTGCCAGCAGCGTAGCTACGGGGGGACTAGCGGACAATGAGCAGTTCTTC. The whole variable domain, remainder taken from reference TRBV9 and TRBJ2-1, is DSGVTQTPKHLITATGQRVTLRCSPRSGDLSVYWYQQSLDQGLQFLIQYYNGEERAKGNILERFSAQQFPDLHSELNLSSLELGDSALYFCASSVATGGLADNEQFFGPGTRLTVL.

The chain uses TRBV30 and TRBJ1-5; possible D gene TRBD1, 6 bases. The CDR3 is 14 residues long. V lost 0 bases, J lost 11 bases, and 17 bases lay in between. Per the germline V gene, CDR1 is GTSNPN and CDR2 is SVGIG (reference sequence). CDR3 nucleotide sequence: TGTGCCTGGAGTGTACGGGGCTCGAGGGGGACCCAGCATTTT. It yields the protein CAWSVRGSRGTQHF.

This chain joins TRBV28 and TRBJ1-2, with D tentatively TRBD1 (5 bases). The CDR3 runs 13 residues. The germline gives CDR1 MDHEN, CDR2 SYDVKM. Trimming left V 5 bases short and J 4 bases short, with 11 bases between. CDR3 bases: TGTGCCAGCAGTCCACAGGAGATCTATGGCTACACCTTC. Protein: CASSPQEIYGYTF.

The chain links TRBV28 to TRBJ2-7; 8 nucleotides align to TRBD2. With V trimmed by 3 bases and J by 5 bases, 9 bases remained unmatched. This CDR3 region has 15 residues. The germline V gene has CDR1 MDHEN and CDR2 SYDVKM. CDR3 amino acids: CASSFTRFGRDEQYF. The CDR3 DNA sequence: TGTGCCAGCAGTTTTACCCGATTCGGGAGGGACGAGCAGTACTTC.

DNA for the CDR3: TGTGCCAGCAGCTCTGGACAGGGTCAAGCGGGGACTGAAGCTTTCTTT. Protein: CASSSGQGQAGTEAFF. V gene TRBV11-1 combines with J gene TRBJ1-1, with 8 bases identical to TRBD1. This CDR3 has 16 residues. With V trimmed by 4 bases and J by 5 bases, 12 bases remained unmatched. Germline V lookup: CDR1 SGHAT, CDR2 FQDESV (reference sequence).

The rearrangement uses TRBV5-4 and TRBJ1-3, with 9 bases that match TRBD1. The CDR3 is 16 residues long. The J segment lost 4 bases and the V segment lost 3 bases, leaving 8 bases of the junction unmatched. Germline V gene data show CDR1 as SGHNT and CDR2 as YYREEE (reference sequence). This CDR3 is CASSSRRTGAGNTIYF. For the CDR3, the DNA is TGTGCCAGCAGCTCCCGGAGGACAGGGGCAGGAAACACCATATATTTT.

This chain uses TRBV6-1 with TRBJ1-5; D not resolved. Germline lookup yields CDR1 MNHNS and CDR2 SASEGT. The V gene lost 7 bases and the J gene lost 0 bases, with 7 bases spanning the gap. The CDR3 consists of 13 residues. CDR3 sequence reads: CASKVSSNQPQHF. In DNA form, the CDR3 reads TGTGCCAGCAAAGTTAGTAGCAATCAGCCCCAGCATTTT.

The count of this clone is one. The chain couples TRBV7-2 to TRBJ2-7; tentative D call: TRBD2 (5 bases). The CDR3 runs to 13 residues. Trimming took 1 base from V and 5 from J, leaving 9 bases between them. CDR1 and CDR2 (germline): SGHTA, FQGNSA. The CDR3 loop reads CASSLVPSHEQYF. The CDR3 region has the DNA TGTGCCAGCAGCTTAGTTCCTAGCCACGAGCAGTACTTC.

V is TRBV5-1 and J is TRBJ2-1; 13 nucleotides line up with TRBD2. V gave up 3 bases and J gave up 12 bases; unmatched junction bases: 6. Germline CDR1 and CDR2: SGHRS and YFSETQ. This CDR3 spans 14 amino acids. The CDR3 here is CASSSTSGRAMQFF. CDR3 nucleotides: TGCGCCAGCAGCTCCACTAGCGGGAGGGCCATGCAGTTCTTC.

This CDR3 reads CAISDPDRGRRDTGELFF. CDR3 coding DNA: TGTGCCATCAGTGACCCCGACAGGGGGCGCAGGGACACCGGGGAGCTGTTTTTT. This chain joins TRBV10-3 and TRBJ2-2, with 10 positions matching TRBD1. V dropped 3 bases and J dropped 3; count of bases not matched to a gene: 10. The CDR3 loop spans 18 amino acids. Germline V CDR1 and CDR2: ENHRY, SYGVKD.

The chain employs TRBV9 and TRBJ2-5, with D possibly being TRBD2 (5 bases). V was trimmed by 4 bases and J by 4 bases, leaving 20 bases between them. The CDR3 loop spans 16 amino acids. Germline CDR1 reads SGDLS; CDR2 reads YYNGEE. The CDR3 DNA reads as TGTGCCAGCAGCTTCAGAGGGCGTGGGTTGGGAGAGACCCAGTACTTC. It codes for CASSFRGRGLGETQYF.

This clone was recorded a few times. The V gene is TRBV7-2, the J gene TRBJ1-6; perhaps TRBD1 as D (5 bases). CDR1 is SGHTA, CDR2 FQGNSA, per germline. The V gene lost 5 bases and the J gene lost 7 bases, with 18 bases spanning the gap. This CDR3 has 16 amino acids. The chain's CDR3 is CASSRTSTDLNSPLHF. The CDR3 bases are TGTGCCAGCAGCCGAACTTCGACAGACTTAAATTCACCCCTCCACTTT.

The J gene is TRBJ1-1, the V gene TRBV5-1; 9 bases match TRBD1. The CDR3 extends over 14 amino acids. Trimming at V came to 5 bases and at J to 2 bases, leaving 4 bases not matched to a gene. Germline lookup yields CDR1 SGHRS and CDR2 YFSETQ. The CDR3 spells CASREGQGNTEAFF. The CDR3 DNA is TGCGCCAGCAGGGAGGGACAGGGCAACACTGAAGCTTTCTTT.

This clone was detected once. The chain links TRBV7-2 to TRBJ1-1; 9 bases are shared with TRBD1. In germline, CDR1 is SGHTA, CDR2 FQGNSA. V was pared by 4 bases and J by 2 bases, with 2 bases of the junction left unmatched. The CDR3 spans 14 residues. The CDR3 here is CASSWGQGNTEAFF. As DNA, the CDR3 is TGTGCCAGCAGCTGGGGACAGGGAAACACTGAAGCTTTCTTT.

V gene TRBV19 combines with J gene TRBJ2-2, with a tentative D call TRBD1 (5 bases). Germline lookup yields CDR1 LNHDA and CDR2 SQIVND (reference sequence). V lost 5 bases and J 3 bases, leaving 7 bases between the germline ends. The CDR3 has 13 residues. For the CDR3, the DNA is TGTGCCAGTAGTGCCAGGGACACCGGGGAGCTGTTTTTT. Amino acid sequence: CASSARDTGELFF.